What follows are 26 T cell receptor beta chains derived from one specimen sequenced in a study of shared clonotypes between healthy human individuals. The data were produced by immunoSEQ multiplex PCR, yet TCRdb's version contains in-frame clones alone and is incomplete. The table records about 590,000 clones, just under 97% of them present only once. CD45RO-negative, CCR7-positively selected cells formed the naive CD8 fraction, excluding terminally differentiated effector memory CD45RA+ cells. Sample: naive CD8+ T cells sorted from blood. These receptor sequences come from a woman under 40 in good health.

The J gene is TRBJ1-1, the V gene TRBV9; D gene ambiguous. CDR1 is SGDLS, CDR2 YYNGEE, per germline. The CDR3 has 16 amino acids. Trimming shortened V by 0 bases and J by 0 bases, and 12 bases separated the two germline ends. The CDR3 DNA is TGTGCCAGCAGCGTAGAGGCAGCTAGAATGAACACTGAAGCTTTCTTT. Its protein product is CASSVEAARMNTEAFF.

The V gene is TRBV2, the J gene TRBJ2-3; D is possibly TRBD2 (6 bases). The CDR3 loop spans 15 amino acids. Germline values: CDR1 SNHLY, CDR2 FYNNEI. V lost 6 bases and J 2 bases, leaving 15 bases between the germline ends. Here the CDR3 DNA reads TGTGCCAGCAGAGGACTAAGTCCGGACACAGATACGCAGTATTTT. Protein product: CASRGLSPDTDTQYF.

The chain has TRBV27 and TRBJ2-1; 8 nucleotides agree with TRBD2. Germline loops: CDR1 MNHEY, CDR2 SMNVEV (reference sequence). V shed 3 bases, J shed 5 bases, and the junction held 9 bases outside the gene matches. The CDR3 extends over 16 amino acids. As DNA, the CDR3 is TGTGCCAGCAGTTTCCTAGCGGGCCCGTTGGACAATGAGCAGTTCTTC. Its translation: CASSFLAGPLDNEQFF.

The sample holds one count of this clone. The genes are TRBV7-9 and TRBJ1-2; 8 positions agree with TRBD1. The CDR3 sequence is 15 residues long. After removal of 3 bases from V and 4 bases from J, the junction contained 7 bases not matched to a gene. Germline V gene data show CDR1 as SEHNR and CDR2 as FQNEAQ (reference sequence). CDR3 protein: CASSFPGQDFYGYTF. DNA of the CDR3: TGTGCCAGCAGCTTTCCGGGACAGGACTTCTATGGCTACACCTTC.

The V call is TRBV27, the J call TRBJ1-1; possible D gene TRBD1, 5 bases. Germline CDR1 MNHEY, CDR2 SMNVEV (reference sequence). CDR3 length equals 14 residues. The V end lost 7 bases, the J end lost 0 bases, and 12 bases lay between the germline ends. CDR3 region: CASKSEGVNTEAFF. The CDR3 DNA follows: TGTGCCAGCAAGTCTGAAGGGGTGAACACTGAAGCTTTCTTT.

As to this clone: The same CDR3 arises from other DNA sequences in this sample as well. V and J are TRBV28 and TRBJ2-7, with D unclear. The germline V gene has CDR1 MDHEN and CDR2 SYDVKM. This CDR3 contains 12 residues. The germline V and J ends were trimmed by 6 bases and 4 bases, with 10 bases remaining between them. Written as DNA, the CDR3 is TGTGCCAGCAGCCTTGCAGATTACGAGCAGTACTTC. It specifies CASSLADYEQYF.

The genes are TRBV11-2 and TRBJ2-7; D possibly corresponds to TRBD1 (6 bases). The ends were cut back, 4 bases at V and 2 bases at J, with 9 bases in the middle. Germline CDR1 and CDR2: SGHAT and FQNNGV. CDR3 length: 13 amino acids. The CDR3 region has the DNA TGTGCCAGCAGCTGGAGACAGGCCTACGAGCAGTACTTC. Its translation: CASSWRQAYEQYF.

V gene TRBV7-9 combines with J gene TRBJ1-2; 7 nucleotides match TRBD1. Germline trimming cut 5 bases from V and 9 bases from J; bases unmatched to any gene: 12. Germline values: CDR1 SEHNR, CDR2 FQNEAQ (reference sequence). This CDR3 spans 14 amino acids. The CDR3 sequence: CASSPTPGTASYTF. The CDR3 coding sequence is TGTGCCAGCAGCCCAACCCCCGGGACAGCAAGCTACACCTTC.

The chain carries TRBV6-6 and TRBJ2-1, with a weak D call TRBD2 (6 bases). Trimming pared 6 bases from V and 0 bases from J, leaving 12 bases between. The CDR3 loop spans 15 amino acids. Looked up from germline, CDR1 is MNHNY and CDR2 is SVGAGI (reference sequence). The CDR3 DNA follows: TGTGCCAGCAGCATAGCGGTTAGCTCCTACAATGAGCAGTTCTTC. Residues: CASSIAVSSYNEQFF.

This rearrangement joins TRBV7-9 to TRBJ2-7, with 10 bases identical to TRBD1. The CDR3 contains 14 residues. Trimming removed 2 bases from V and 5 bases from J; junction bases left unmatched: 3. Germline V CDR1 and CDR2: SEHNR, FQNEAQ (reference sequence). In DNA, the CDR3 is TGTGCCAGCAGCTTAACAGGGACAGGGGACGAGCAGTACTTC. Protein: CASSLTGTGDEQYF.

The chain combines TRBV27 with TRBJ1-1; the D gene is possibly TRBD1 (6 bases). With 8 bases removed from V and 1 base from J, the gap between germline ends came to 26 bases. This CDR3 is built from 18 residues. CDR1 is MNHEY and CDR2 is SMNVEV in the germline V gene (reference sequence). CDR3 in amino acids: CASSPSRGRRMENTEAFF. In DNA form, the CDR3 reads TGTGCCAGCTCCCCAAGCCGGGGGCGCCGAATGGAGAACACTGAAGCTTTCTTT.

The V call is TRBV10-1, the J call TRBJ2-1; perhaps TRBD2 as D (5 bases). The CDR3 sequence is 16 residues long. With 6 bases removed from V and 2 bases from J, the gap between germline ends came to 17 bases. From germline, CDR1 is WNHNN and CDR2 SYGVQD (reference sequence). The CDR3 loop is CASRNSAEGPYNEQFF. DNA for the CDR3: TGCGCCAGCAGGAACTCAGCGGAAGGCCCCTACAATGAGCAGTTCTTC.

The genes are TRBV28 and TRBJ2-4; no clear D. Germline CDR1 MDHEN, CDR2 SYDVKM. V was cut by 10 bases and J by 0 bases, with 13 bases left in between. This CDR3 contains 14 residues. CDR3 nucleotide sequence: TGTGCCACCGGACCATTTCTAGCCAAAAACATTCAGTACTTC. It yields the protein CATGPFLAKNIQYF.

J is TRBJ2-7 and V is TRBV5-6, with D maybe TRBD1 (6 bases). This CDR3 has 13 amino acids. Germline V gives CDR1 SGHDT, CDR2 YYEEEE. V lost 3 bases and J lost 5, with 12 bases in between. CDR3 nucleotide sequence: TGTGCCAGCAGCTCCGGGACACGGGACGAGCAGTACTTC. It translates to CASSSGTRDEQYF.

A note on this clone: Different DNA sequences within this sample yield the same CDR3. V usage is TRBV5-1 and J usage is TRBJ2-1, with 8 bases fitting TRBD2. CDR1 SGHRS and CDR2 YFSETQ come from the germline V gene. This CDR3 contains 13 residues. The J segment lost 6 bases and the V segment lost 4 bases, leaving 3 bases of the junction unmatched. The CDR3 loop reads CASSPGLVNEQFF. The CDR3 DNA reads TGCGCCAGCAGCCCGGGACTAGTCAATGAGCAGTTCTTC.

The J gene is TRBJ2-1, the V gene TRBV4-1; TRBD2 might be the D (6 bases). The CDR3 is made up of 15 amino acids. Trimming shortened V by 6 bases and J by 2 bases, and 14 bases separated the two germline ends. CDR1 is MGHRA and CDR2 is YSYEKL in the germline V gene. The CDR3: CASSHHGGTYNEQFF. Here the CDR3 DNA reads TGCGCCAGCAGTCATCATGGGGGGACCTACAATGAGCAGTTCTTC.

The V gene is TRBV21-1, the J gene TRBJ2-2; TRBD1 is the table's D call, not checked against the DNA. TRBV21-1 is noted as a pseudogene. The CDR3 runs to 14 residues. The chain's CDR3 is CASSRTSNTGELFF. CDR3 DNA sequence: TGTGCCAGCAGCCGGACATCGAACACCGGGGAGCTGTTTTTT.

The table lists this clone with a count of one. This CDR3 is CASRYQGDYEQYF. The DNA for the CDR3 is TGTGCCAGCAGGTACCAGGGGGACTACGAGCAGTACTTC. The V gene is TRBV7-9, the J gene TRBJ2-7; TRBD1 agrees at 7 bases. CDR1 and CDR2 from the germline V gene are SEHNR and FQNEAQ (reference sequence). Trimming cost V 6 bases and J 3 bases; bases outside gene matches: 5. This CDR3 contains 13 residues.

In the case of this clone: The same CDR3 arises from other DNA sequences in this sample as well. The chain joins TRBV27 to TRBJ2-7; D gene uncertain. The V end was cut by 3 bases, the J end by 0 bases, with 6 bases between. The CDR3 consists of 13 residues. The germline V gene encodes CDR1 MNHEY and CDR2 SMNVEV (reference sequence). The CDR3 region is CASSFASSYEQYF. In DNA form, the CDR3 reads TGTGCCAGCAGTTTTGCCAGCTCCTACGAGCAGTACTTC.

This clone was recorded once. The CDR3 spells CASSPLPSSRDSNTGELFF. CDR3 in DNA: TGTGCCAGCTCACCACTTCCTTCCAGCAGGGATTCGAACACCGGGGAGCTGTTTTTT. The V call is TRBV18, the J call TRBJ2-2, with D maybe TRBD1 (5 bases). The CDR3 loop spans 19 amino acids. The V end lost 1 base, the J end lost 0 bases, and 18 bases lay between the germline ends. Germline V gene lookup returns CDR1 KGHSH and CDR2 LQKENI.

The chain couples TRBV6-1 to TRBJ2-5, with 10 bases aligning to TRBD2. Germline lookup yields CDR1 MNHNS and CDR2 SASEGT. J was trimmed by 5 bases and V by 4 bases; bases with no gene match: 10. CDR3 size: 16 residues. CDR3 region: CASSVSGRPGRETQYF. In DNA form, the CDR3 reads TGTGCCAGCAGTGTTAGCGGGAGGCCTGGTCGGGAGACCCAGTACTTC.

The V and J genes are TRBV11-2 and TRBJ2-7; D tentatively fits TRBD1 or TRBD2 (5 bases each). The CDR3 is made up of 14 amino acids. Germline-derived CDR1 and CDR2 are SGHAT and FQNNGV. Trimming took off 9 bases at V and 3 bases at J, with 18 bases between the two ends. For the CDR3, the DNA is TGTGCCAGTTCAGCCGGGACCGACTACTACGAGCAGTACTTC. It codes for CASSAGTDYYEQYF.

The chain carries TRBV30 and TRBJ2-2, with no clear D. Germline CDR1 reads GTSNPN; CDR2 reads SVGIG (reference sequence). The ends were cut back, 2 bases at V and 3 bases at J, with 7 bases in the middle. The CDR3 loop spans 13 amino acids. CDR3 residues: CAWSIIDTGELFF. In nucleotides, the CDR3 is TGTGCCTGGAGTATTATTGACACCGGGGAGCTGTTTTTT. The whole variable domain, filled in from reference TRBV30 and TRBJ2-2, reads SQTIHQWPATLVQPVGSPLSLECTVEGTSNPNLYWYRQAAGRGLQLLFYSVGIGQISSEVPQNLSASRPQDRQFILSSKKLLLSDSGFYLCAWSIIDTGELFFGEGSRLTVL.

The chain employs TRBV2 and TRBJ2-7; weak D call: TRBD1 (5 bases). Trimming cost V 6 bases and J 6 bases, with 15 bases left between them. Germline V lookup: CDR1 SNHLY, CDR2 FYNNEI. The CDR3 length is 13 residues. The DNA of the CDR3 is TGTGCCAGCAGAGAGCAGGGTCCGGTCGAGCAGTACTTC. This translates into CASREQGPVEQYF.

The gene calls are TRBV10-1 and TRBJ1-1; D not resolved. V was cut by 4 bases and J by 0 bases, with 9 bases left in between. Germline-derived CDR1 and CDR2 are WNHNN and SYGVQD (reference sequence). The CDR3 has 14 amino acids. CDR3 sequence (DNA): TGCGCCAGCAGTGCGATCATGATGAACACTGAAGCTTTCTTT. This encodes CASSAIMMNTEAFF.

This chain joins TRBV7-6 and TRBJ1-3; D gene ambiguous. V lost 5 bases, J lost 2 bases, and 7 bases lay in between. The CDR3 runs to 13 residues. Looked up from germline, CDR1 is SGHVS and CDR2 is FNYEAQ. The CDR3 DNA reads TGTGCCAGCAGCATTGCTCCTGGAAACACCATATATTTT. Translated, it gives CASSIAPGNTIYF.